The source of this TCR beta chain is a study of shared clonotypes between healthy human individuals. At the level of the study: CD4 naive and memory got three plates each, CD8 naive two, CD8 memory one.

Regarding this clone: Its matching antigen is unknown.

Study results and limitations: Rarefaction gave evidence that sorted-subset sequencing remained incomplete despite large depth.

When replicate PCRs were run on sorted subsets, they used about 200 ng DNA, tens of thousands of T cell genomes. Generated by immunoSEQ multiplex PCR, the TCRdb table keeps only in-frame clones and is missing some. The sample shows some 500,000 clones, 95% to 96% of them seen only once. This CDR3 has 17 residues. Germline CDR1 reads MDHEN; CDR2 reads SYDVKM. The chain links TRBV28 to TRBJ2-5; 13 nucleotides agree with TRBD2. Gene TRBJ2-7 matches the end of the DNA better, so the J call may be wrong. The TCR comes from a woman aged 25 to 39 in good health. What was sequenced was naive CD4+ T cells sorted from blood. Sample subset: CD45RA+ positively selected. The CDR3 loop is CASKGLAGARSSYEQYF. CDR3 sequence (DNA): TGTGCCAGCAAAGGACTAGCGGGAGCAAGGAGCTCCTACGAGCAGTACTTC.